This T cell receptor (beta chain) was sequenced in a study of blood T cell repertoires in COVID-19. For the study at large: Samples of COVID-19 (acute and convalescent) were obtained from the United States, Italy and Spain. T cells, B-cell-depleted T cells, or PBMCs supplied cDNA or gDNA.

Per the original data handling: The authors estimated nucleated cell counts from reference gene primer amplification. The repertoire was sequenced with immunoSEQ multiplex PCR; TCRdb's copy has only in-frame clones and lacks some. V and J calls and clone size follow that table, whereas D and trimming were derived from the DNA. The sample holds about 180,000 clones; about four fifths are singletons and the top ten take 6.5%. Sequencing used peripheral blood. This sequence was found in a man between 65 and 79 years old with active or convalescent COVID-19.

In DNA, the CDR3 is TGCAGCGTTGAGGGACTCCTAGGCCATGGCTACACCTTC. Translation gives CSVEGLLGHGYTF. The chain combines TRBV29-1 with TRBJ1-2; D is possibly TRBD1 (5 bases). V was trimmed by 3 bases and J by 6 bases, leaving 14 bases between them. Germline CDR1 reads SQVTM; CDR2 reads ANQGSEA. This CDR3 contains 13 residues.